Below are 13 T cell receptor beta chains sequenced from a single sample in a study of T cell repertoires in cytomegalovirus infection. TCRdb passed the reads through MiXCR, listing each CDR3 protein once. The sample has 250,000 or so distinct CDR3 sequences, about a sixth seen once; the top ten hold about half. What was sequenced was CD8+ T cells from PBMCs. All receptors come from a human donor in good health (CMV status not recorded). Some clones in this sample may be carry-over from other donors' samples.

This clonotype was seen once. The chain recombines TRBV7-9 with TRBJ2-5; 13 nucleotides agree with TRBD2. This CDR3 spans 15 amino acids. J was trimmed by 9 bases and V by 5 bases; bases with no gene match: 9. CDR1 is SEHNR, CDR2 FQNEAQ, per germline (reference sequence). CDR3 sequence: CASSLGLAGPLAQYF. Written as DNA, the CDR3 is TGTGCCAGCAGCCTGGGACTAGCGGGGCCTCTGGCCCAGTACTTC.

For this clonotype: A much larger clone lies one base from this, so it may be a read error. V and J are TRBV4-1 and TRBJ1-2; D ambiguous. This CDR3 has 13 residues. Germline-derived CDR1 and CDR2 are MGHRA and YSYEKL. The ends were cut back, 1 base at V and 4 bases at J, with 7 bases in the middle. This CDR3 reads CASSQVLSYGYTF. The CDR3 DNA follows: TGCGCCAGCAGCCAAGTGTTAAGCTATGGCTACACCTTC.

The chain uses TRBV28 and TRBJ2-5, with 8 nucleotides matching TRBD2. V dropped 7 bases and J dropped 2; count of bases not matched to a gene: 6. This CDR3 is 14 amino acids long. Germline V gene lookup returns CDR1 MDHEN and CDR2 SYDVKM. CDR3 loop: CASTGVAGQETQYF. In DNA, the CDR3 is TGTGCCAGCACCGGAGTAGCGGGGCAAGAGACCCAGTACTTC.

This sequence joins TRBV6-5 and TRBJ2-7, with TRBD2 identical over 7 bases. The V gene end was trimmed by 2 bases and the J gene end by 2 bases; junction bases not matched to a gene: 6. CDR3 length: 15 amino acids. Germline CDR1 reads MNHEY; CDR2 reads SVGAGI. The CDR3 DNA sequence: TGTGCCAGCAGTTACGGTTCAGCGGGGCCCTACGAGCAGTACTTC. Protein product: CASSYGSAGPYEQYF.

The sample holds one count of this clonotype. A much larger clonotype is one base distant, so this may be a read error. This chain links TRBV7-9 with TRBJ2-1, with TRBD2 identical over 9 bases. Germline CDR1 SEHNR, CDR2 FQNEAQ (reference sequence). CDR3 length: 13 amino acids. CDR3 bases: TGTGCCAGCAGCTCGCGGGGGGGCAATGAGCTGTTCTTC. Translated: CASSSRGGNELFF.

This clonotype was observed many times. The chain joins TRBV7-9 to TRBJ2-1; unclear D gene. Trimming took off 2 bases at V and 7 bases at J, with 12 bases between the two ends. In germline, CDR1 is SEHNR, CDR2 FQNEAQ (reference sequence). This CDR3 comprises 14 residues. Here the CDR3 DNA reads TGTGCCAGCAGCTTATCGGACCTGGGGAATGAGCAGTTCTTC. Its protein is CASSLSDLGNEQFF.

This clonotype was picked up a small number of times. The V call is TRBV2, the J call TRBJ1-4, with a possible D match to TRBD1 (5 bases). The V end was cut by 5 bases, the J end by 5 bases, with 15 bases between. Looked up from germline, CDR1 is SNHLY and CDR2 is FYNNEI. This CDR3 region has 15 residues. CDR3 bases: TGTGCCAGCAGTTGGGATGGGGCAGAGAATGAAAAACTGTTTTTT. It is translated as CASSWDGAENEKLFF.

This clonotype was seen a handful of times. The rearrangement uses TRBV4-3 and TRBJ2-5; D is undetermined. There are 16 residues in the CDR3. The germline gives CDR1 LGHNA, CDR2 YSLEER. The ends were cut back, 3 bases at V and 1 base at J, with 15 bases in the middle. CDR3 in amino acids: CASSQVLGQSQETQYF. Here the CDR3 DNA reads TGCGCCAGCAGCCAGGTCCTCGGGCAATCCCAAGAGACCCAGTACTTC.

The V gene is TRBV27, the J gene TRBJ2-1; 7 nucleotides line up with TRBD2. The CDR3 runs 16 residues. The trim removed 1 base at V and 0 bases at J, leaving 3 bases unmatched. From germline, CDR1 is MNHEY and CDR2 SMNVEV (reference sequence). CDR3 nucleotides: TGTGCCAGCAGTTTATTCCCGGGGGGCTCCTACAATGAGCAGTTCTTC. Translated: CASSLFPGGSYNEQFF.

V and J are TRBV5-1 and TRBJ2-3; TRBD1 matches 8 bases. This CDR3 contains 16 residues. V shed 0 bases, J shed 2 bases, and the junction held 5 bases outside the gene matches. CDR1 and CDR2 (germline): SGHRS, YFSETQ. This chain's CDR3 is CASSLAGTGFTDTQYF. The CDR3 DNA reads as TGCGCCAGCAGCTTGGCGGGGACAGGTTTCACAGATACGCAGTATTTT.

Ten or more counts support this clonotype. V gene TRBV6-6 combines with J gene TRBJ2-3, with D perhaps matching TRBD2 (6 bases). Looked up from germline, CDR1 is MNHNY and CDR2 is SVGAGI (reference sequence). Trimming removed 2 bases at V and 7 bases at J, with 19 bases between. This CDR3 is 16 amino acids long. The CDR3 spells CASSYTREAQGNTQYF. The CDR3 DNA is TGTGCCAGCAGTTACACCAGGGAGGCCCAGGGAAATACGCAGTATTTT.

This chain uses TRBV5-5 with TRBJ2-2; maybe TRBD2 (6 bases). The germline CDR1 and CDR2 sequences are SGHKS and YYEKEE (reference sequence). V was cut by 4 bases and J by 5 bases, with 18 bases left in between. The CDR3 contains 16 residues. CDR3 nucleotides: TGTGCCAGCAGCCCCGGACTATCGGTTGGGACCGGGGAGCTGTTTTTT. Translated: CASSPGLSVGTGELFF. The full variable domain, with the rest looked up from reference TRBV5-5 and TRBJ2-2, is DAGVTQSPTHLIKTRGQQVTLRCSPISGHKSVSWYQQVLGQGPQFIFQYYEKEERGRGNFPDRFSARQFPNYSSELNVNALLLGDSALYLCASSPGLSVGTGELFFGEGSRLTVL.

The rearrangement links TRBV4-1 to TRBJ2-7, with D hard to call. Trimming shortened V by 4 bases and J by 6 bases, and 28 bases separated the two germline ends. The CDR3 extends over 18 amino acids. Germline V CDR1 and CDR2: MGHRA, YSYEKL. CDR3 sequence (DNA): TGCGCCAGCAGCCCCCCCGGAGTCCCCCTTTCTATCGCCGCCGAGCAGTACTTC. This sequence encodes CASSPPGVPLSIAAEQYF.